The rows below give T cell receptor beta chains drawn from one sample of a study of blood T cell repertoires in COVID-19. The table came from immunoSEQ multiplex PCR; TCRdb's copy has only in-frame clones and leaves some out. The profile shows approximately 240,000 clones, 79% of them singletons. Sequenced input: peripheral blood. Every receptor here comes from a woman between 35 and 50 years old with active or convalescent COVID-19. Both conserved end residues are part of each CDR3. A D gene is named only where the DNA matches it firmly. The listing skips clone size in some rows; elsewhere it reads once, few, many or a size class.

V gene	CDR3 length	clone size	J gene	D gene	CDR3 protein	CDR3 DNA
TRBV3-1/TRBV3-2	14	.	TRBJ2-5	.	CASSRTAGKETQYF	TGTGCCAGCAGCCGAACGGCGGGGAAAGAGACCCAGTACTTC
TRBV29-1	13	.	TRBJ2-1	.	CSVEWQGEDEQFF	TGCAGCGTTGAATGGCAGGGGGAGGATGAGCAGTTCTTC
TRBV19	15	.	TRBJ1-1	.	CASSGGTRGSTEAFF	TGTGCCAGTAGTGGCGGGACCAGAGGGAGCACTGAAGCTTTCTTT
TRBV18	13	once	TRBJ1-1	.	CASSPGMNTEAFF	TGTGCCAGCTCTCCGGGAATGAACACTGAAGCTTTCTTT
TRBV3-1/TRBV3-2	13	.	TRBJ1-3	.	CASSPGSGNTIYF	TGTGCCAGCAGCCCAGGGTCTGGAAACACCATATATTTT
TRBV12-3/TRBV12-4	12	.	TRBJ1-5	.	CASSTTPQPQHF	TGTGCCAGCAGCACGACTCCCCAGCCCCAGCATTTT
TRBV9	18	.	TRBJ2-6	.	CASSVGLGPHSGANVLTF	TGTGCCAGCAGCGTAGGATTGGGCCCCCACTCTGGGGCCAACGTCCTGACTTTC
TRBV19	11	.	TRBJ2-5	.	CASGVSETQYF	TGTGCCAGCGGGGTTAGCGAGACCCAGTACTTC
TRBV12-3/TRBV12-4	12	.	TRBJ1-5	TRBD1	CASRQGGQPQHF	TGTGCCAGCAGACAGGGGGGTCAGCCCCAGCATTTT
TRBV7-6	15	.	TRBJ2-1	.	CASSLVRASYNEQFF	TGTGCCAGCAGCTTAGTGCGAGCCTCCTACAATGAGCAGTTCTTC
TRBV7-9	14	.	TRBJ2-5	.	CASSKPGVRETQYF	TGTGCCAGCAGCAAGCCCGGGGTTCGGGAGACCCAGTACTTC
TRBV4-1	15	.	TRBJ2-5	.	CASSLLGVGGETQYF	TGCGCCAGCAGCCTCTTGGGCGTCGGTGGGGAGACCCAGTACTTC
TRBV18	13	.	TRBJ2-5	.	CASSPERQETQYF	TGTGCCAGCTCACCTGAGCGCCAAGAGACCCAGTACTTC
TRBV15	15	.	TRBJ1-6	.	CATSRAPTAGSPLHF	TGTGCCACCAGCAGAGCTCCGACAGCGGGATCACCCCTCCACTTT
TRBV2	15	.	TRBJ1-5	.	CASRPETVSNQPQHF	TGTGCCAGCCGTCCAGAGACAGTTAGCAATCAGCCCCAGCATTTT
TRBV3-1/TRBV3-2	17	.	TRBJ2-3	.	CASSALRDLAFTDTQYF	TGTGCCAGCAGCGCACTCCGGGATTTAGCCTTCACAGATACGCAGTATTTT
TRBV11-1	14	.	TRBJ2-3	TRBD1	CASSFRGRADTQYF	TGTGCCAGCAGCTTCAGGGGGCGCGCAGATACGCAGTATTTT
TRBV28	12	.	TRBJ1-1	TRBD1	CASSRDRVEAFF	TGTGCCAGCAGCCGGGACAGGGTTGAAGCTTTCTTT
TRBV28	17	few	TRBJ2-1	.	CASSFRNRAGKYNEQFF	TGTGCCAGCAGTTTCCGTAACAGGGCAGGTAAATACAATGAGCAGTTCTTC
TRBV6-2/TRBV6-3	14	.	TRBJ2-5	TRBD2	CASSYRRGVKTQYF	TGTGCCAGCAGTTACCGCCGGGGGGTGAAGACCCAGTACTTC
TRBV6-5	15	.	TRBJ1-5	TRBD1	CASSPEGAINQPQHF	TGTGCCAGCAGTCCAGAGGGGGCGATCAATCAGCCCCAGCATTTT
TRBV3-1/TRBV3-2	15	.	TRBJ1-6	.	CASSQAETGDSPLHF	TGTGCCAGCAGCCAAGCTGAGACAGGTGATTCACCCCTCCACTTT
TRBV9	15	.	TRBJ1-2	.	CASSAQGRGHYGYTF	TGTGCCAGCAGCGCACAGGGAAGGGGCCACTATGGCTACACCTTC
TRBV18	15	.	TRBJ1-4	.	CASSPPAGVEEKLFF	TGTGCCAGCTCACCACCCGCAGGGGTGGAGGAAAAACTGTTTTTT
TRBV6-6	15	.	TRBJ1-2	.	CASSLGTPPNYGYTF	TGTGCCAGCAGTCTGGGGACACCCCCTAACTATGGCTACACCTTC
TRBV6-5	15	.	TRBJ1-2	TRBD1	CASSYDRGSNYGYTF	TGTGCCAGCAGTTACGACAGGGGGTCTAACTATGGCTACACCTTC
TRBV28	13	.	TRBJ1-1	TRBD1	CASSLGQVNLAFF	TGTGCCAGCAGTCTCGGACAGGTAAATCTAGCTTTCTTT
TRBV5-1	16	once	TRBJ2-3	TRBD2	CASSSGGSGRSDTQYF	TGCGCCAGCAGCTCGGGAGGGTCCGGGAGATCAGATACGCAGTATTTT
TRBV28	13	.	TRBJ2-5	.	CASSDRPQETQYF	TGTGCCAGCAGTGACAGGCCTCAAGAGACCCAGTACTTC
TRBV7-9	14	.	TRBJ1-3	.	CASSLSSSGNTIYF	TGTGCCAGCTCGCTCTCCAGCTCTGGAAACACCATATATTTT
TRBV7-6	17	.	TRBJ2-5	.	CASSLAKYGTRQETQYF	TGTGCCAGCAGCTTAGCGAAATATGGGACACGGCAAGAGACCCAGTACTTC
TRBV28	17	.	TRBJ1-5	.	CASRTRGTDHSNQPQHF	TGTGCCAGCAGGACACGCGGGACGGATCATAGCAATCAGCCCCAGCATTTT
TRBV6-4	13	.	TRBJ2-1	.	CASSDSRNNEQFF	TGTGCCAGCAGTGACTCGAGAAACAATGAGCAGTTCTTC
TRBV6-5	13	.	TRBJ1-2	TRBD1	CASSKLQGYGYTF	TGTGCCAGCAGTAAACTACAGGGGTACGGCTACACCTTC
TRBV6-2/TRBV6-3	18	.	TRBJ2-1	TRBD2	CASSYSPPSGGDNNEQFF	TGTGCCAGCAGTTACTCGCCCCCTAGCGGGGGGGACAACAATGAGCAGTTCTTC
TRBV27	14	.	TRBJ2-7	TRBD1	CASSISRGLYEQYF	TGTGCCAGCAGTATCTCAAGGGGGCTCTACGAGCAGTACTTC
TRBV5-1	16	.	TRBJ2-2	.	CASSLGRGGLVGELFF	TGCGCCAGCAGCTTGGGACGCGGAGGTCTGGTCGGGGAGCTGTTTTTT
TRBV9	15	.	TRBJ1-5	TRBD1	CASNPGGYSNQPQHF	TGTGCCAGCAACCCAGGGGGCTATAGCAATCAGCCCCAGCATTTT
TRBV12-3/TRBV12-4	11	.	TRBJ1-1	.	CASSLSTEAFF	TGTGCCAGCAGTTTGAGCACTGAAGCTTTCTTT
TRBV6-5	15	.	TRBJ1-2	TRBD1	CASSENRGEWEGYTF	TGTGCCAGCAGCGAGAACAGGGGCGAGTGGGAAGGCTACACCTTC
TRBV29-1	13	.	TRBJ1-3	.	CSVDPGAGNTIYF	TGCAGCGTTGATCCCGGGGCTGGAAACACCATATATTTT
TRBV7-9	13	.	TRBJ2-1	TRBD1	CASSYPTGNEQFF	TGTGCCAGCAGCTATCCGACAGGGAATGAGCAGTTCTTC
TRBV7-9	15	.	TRBJ1-6	.	CASSLARQGIRPLHF	TGTGCCAGCAGCTTAGCCCGGCAGGGTATACGGCCCCTCCACTTT
TRBV2	15	.	TRBJ2-3	TRBD1	CASRAGTASTDTQYF	TGTGCCAGCAGGGCCGGGACAGCAAGCACAGATACGCAGTATTTT
TRBV6-4	13	.	TRBJ1-2	.	CASSVAPGSGYTF	TGTGCCAGCAGTGTCGCCCCTGGGAGCGGCTACACCTTC
TRBV27	19	once	TRBJ2-6	TRBD1	CASSLSGWGTGVTANVLTF	TGTGCCAGCAGTTTATCTGGTTGGGGGACAGGGGTCACGGCCAACGTCCTGACTTTC
TRBV27	13	.	TRBJ1-4	.	CASSHATNEKLFF	TGTGCCAGCAGTCATGCAACTAATGAAAAACTGTTTTTT
TRBV5-4	15	few	TRBJ1-6	TRBD1	CASSLVTGDDSPLHF	TGTGCCAGCAGCTTGGTGACAGGGGATGATTCACCCCTCCACTTT